This T cell receptor beta chain was obtained from a study of blood T cells in healthy people across ages. This CDR3 has 13 amino acids. After removal of 0 bases from V and 9 bases from J, the junction contained 4 bases not matched to a gene. Germline V gene lookup returns CDR1 SGHRS and CDR2 YFSETQ. Primed by a sample-barcoded 5' primer and a J-beta primer mix, a second PCR proceeded for roughly 6 to 12 cycles. Each cDNA was tagged by a template-switch adaptor containing 12 random nucleotides. TCRdb reprocessed the 5' RACE reads via MiXCR and lists one record per CDR3 protein. In the table there are about 580,000 distinct CDR3 sequences, roughly 48% of which are singletons. General study points: Both higher diversity and more naive CD4+ cells marked long-lived donors when set against aged donors. Nothing was known about donor CMV status, and this possibly confounded expanded clonotype changes.

PBMCs numbering at least 7 million were isolated per sample. This clonotype occurred a few times. Its antigen is as yet unknown. The sequenced sample consisted of blood. The rearrangement uses TRBV5-1 and TRBJ2-3; 7 bases are a match to TRBD2. This TCR derives from a man older than 75 in good health. This CDR3 reads CASSLGDYRTQYF. CDR3 bases: TGCGCCAGCAGCTTGGGGGACTACCGAACGCAGTATTTT.